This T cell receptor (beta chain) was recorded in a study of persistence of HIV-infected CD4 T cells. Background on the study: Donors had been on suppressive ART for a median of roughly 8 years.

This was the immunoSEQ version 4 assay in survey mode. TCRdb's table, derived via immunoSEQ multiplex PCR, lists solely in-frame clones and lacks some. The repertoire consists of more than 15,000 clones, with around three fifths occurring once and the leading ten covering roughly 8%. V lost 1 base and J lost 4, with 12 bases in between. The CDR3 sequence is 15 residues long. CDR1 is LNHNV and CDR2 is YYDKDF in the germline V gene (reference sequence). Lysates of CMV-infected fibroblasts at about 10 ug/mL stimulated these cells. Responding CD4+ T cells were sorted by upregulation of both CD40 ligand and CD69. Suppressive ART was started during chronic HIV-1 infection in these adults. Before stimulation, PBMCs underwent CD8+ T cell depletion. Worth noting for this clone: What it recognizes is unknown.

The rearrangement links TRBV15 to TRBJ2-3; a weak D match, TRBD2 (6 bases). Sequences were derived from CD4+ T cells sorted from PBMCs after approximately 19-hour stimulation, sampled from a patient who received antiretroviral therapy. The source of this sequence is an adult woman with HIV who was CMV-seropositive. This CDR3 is CATSRGRDWADTQYF. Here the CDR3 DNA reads TGTGCCACCAGCAGAGGAAGGGACTGGGCAGATACGCAGTATTTT.